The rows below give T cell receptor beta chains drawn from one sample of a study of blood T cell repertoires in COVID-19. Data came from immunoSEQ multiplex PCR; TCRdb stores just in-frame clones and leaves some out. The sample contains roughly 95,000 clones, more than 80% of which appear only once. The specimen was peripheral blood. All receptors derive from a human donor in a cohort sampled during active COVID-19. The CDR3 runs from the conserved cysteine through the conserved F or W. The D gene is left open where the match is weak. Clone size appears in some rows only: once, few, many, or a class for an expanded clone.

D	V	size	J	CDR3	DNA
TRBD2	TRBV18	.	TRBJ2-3	CASSPMGTSATDTQYF	TGTGCCAGCTCACCAATGGGGACTAGCGCCACAGATACGCAGTATTTT
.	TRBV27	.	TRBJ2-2	CASSLSGRVNTGELFF	TGTGCCAGCAGTTTATCGGGCAGGGTTAACACCGGGGAGCTGTTTTTT
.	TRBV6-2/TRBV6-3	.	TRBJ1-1	CASSYSKPGQFLMNTEAFF	TGTGCCAGCAGTTACTCGAAACCCGGACAGTTCCTTATGAACACTGAAGCTTTCTTT
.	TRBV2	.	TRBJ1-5	CASSGGRYQPQHF	TGTGCCAGCAGTGGGGGGAGGTATCAGCCCCAGCATTTT
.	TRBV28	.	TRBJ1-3	CASSFELRASSGNTIYF	TGTGCCAGCAGTTTTGAATTGCGGGCTAGCTCTGGAAACACCATATATTTT
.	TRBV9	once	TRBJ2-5	CASSVVSSGETQYF	TGTGCCAGCAGCGTAGTTTCCAGCGGCGAGACCCAGTACTTC
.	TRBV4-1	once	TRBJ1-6	CASSQGSDRSYNSPLHF	TGCGCCAGCAGCCAAGGTTCGGACAGATCCTATAATTCACCCCTCCACTTT
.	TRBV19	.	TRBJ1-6	CASSGRANSPLHF	TGTGCCAGTAGCGGCAGGGCTAATTCACCCCTCCACTTT
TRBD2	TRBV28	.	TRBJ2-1	CASSSPSGGASYNEQFF	TGTGCCAGCAGTTCCCCGAGCGGGGGGGCCTCCTACAATGAGCAGTTCTTC
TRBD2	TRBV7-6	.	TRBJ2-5	CASSPGLAGGLETQYF	TGTGCCAGCAGCCCAGGACTAGCGGGAGGACTGGAGACCCAGTACTTC
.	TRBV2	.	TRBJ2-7	CASSAQSGSSYEQYF	TGTGCCAGCAGTGCCCAATCGGGGTCCTCCTACGAGCAGTACTTC
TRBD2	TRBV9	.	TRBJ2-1	CASRSGGTNEQFF	TGTGCCAGCAGAAGCGGGGGGACAAATGAGCAGTTCTTC
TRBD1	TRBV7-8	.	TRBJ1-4	CASSPRQGRGNEKLFF	TGTGCCAGCAGCCCTAGACAGGGGCGAGGGAATGAAAAACTGTTTTTT
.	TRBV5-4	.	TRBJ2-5	CASSLSPLYQETQYF	TGTGCCAGCAGCTTGTCTCCCCTTTACCAAGAGACCCAGTACTTC
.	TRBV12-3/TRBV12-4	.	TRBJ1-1	CASVANARTEAFF	TGTGCCAGCGTCGCAAACGCGAGGACTGAAGCTTTCTTT
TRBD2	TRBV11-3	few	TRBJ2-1	CASSPSGSSGGEQFF	TGTGCCAGCAGCCCTAGCGGGAGCTCGGGTGGTGAGCAGTTCTTC
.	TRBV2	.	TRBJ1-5	CASSDLEGYGQPQHF	TGTGCCAGCAGTGATTTGGAGGGGTACGGTCAGCCCCAGCATTTT
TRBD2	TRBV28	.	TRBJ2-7	CASSLRLAGALEQYF	TGTGCCAGCAGTTTGCGACTAGCGGGAGCACTTGAGCAGTACTTC
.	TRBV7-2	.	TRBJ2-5	CASSFSRQETQYF	TGTGCCAGCAGCTTCTCGCGCCAAGAGACCCAGTACTTC
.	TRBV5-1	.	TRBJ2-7	CASSLGQKVLGYEQYF	TGCGCCAGCAGCTTGGGACAGAAGGTATTGGGGTACGAGCAGTACTTC
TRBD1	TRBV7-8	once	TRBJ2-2	CASSLPGQGLTGELFF	TGTGCCAGCAGCTTACCGGGACAGGGTCTCACCGGGGAGCTGTTTTTT
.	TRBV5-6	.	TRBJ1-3	CASSWGGQNSGNTIYF	TGTGCCAGCAGCTGGGGTGGACAGAACTCTGGAAACACCATATATTTT
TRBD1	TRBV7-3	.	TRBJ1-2	CASSLESGTGGSGYTF	TGTGCCAGCAGCTTGGAATCCGGGACAGGGGGATCTGGCTACACCTTC
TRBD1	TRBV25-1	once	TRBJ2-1	CASDRTGTGGGNEQFF	TGTGCCAGCGATCGGACCGGGACAGGCGGCGGGAATGAGCAGTTCTTC
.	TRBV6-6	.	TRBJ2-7	CASSPPTGTYEQYF	TGTGCCAGCAGCCCCCCAACAGGGACCTACGAGCAGTACTTC
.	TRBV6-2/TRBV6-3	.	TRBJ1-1	CASSYGTQNTEAFF	TGTGCCAGCAGTTACGGGACACAGAACACTGAAGCTTTCTTT
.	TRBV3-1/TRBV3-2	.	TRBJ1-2	CASSRHRQTAPNYGYTF	TGTGCCAGCAGCCGTCATAGACAGACTGCACCTAACTATGGCTACACCTTC
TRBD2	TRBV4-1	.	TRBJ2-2	CASSQAGERGGTGELFF	TGCGCCAGCAGCCAAGCTGGGGAGCGGGGGGGAACCGGGGAGCTGTTTTTT
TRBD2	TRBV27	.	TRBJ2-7	CASTRTASGNHEQYF	TGTGCCAGCACCAGAACGGCTAGCGGGAACCACGAGCAGTACTTC
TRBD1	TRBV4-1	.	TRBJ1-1	CASSQAPGQGAWNTEAFF	TGCGCCAGCAGCCAAGCTCCGGGACAGGGGGCATGGAACACTGAAGCTTTCTTT
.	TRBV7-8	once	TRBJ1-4	CASSLMGRSATNEKLFF	TGTGCCAGCAGCTTAATGGGGCGAAGTGCAACTAATGAAAAACTGTTTTTT
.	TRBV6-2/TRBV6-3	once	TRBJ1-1	CASNPRLRVAEAFF	TGTGCCAGCAACCCCCGACTCCGGGTGGCTGAAGCTTTCTTT
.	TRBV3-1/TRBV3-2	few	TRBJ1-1	CASSQVSGTEAFF	TGTGCCAGCAGCCAAGTTTCAGGCACTGAAGCTTTCTTT
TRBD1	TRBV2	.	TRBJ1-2	CASSKNRDSPNYGYTF	TGTGCCAGCAGCAAAAACCGGGACAGCCCTAACTATGGCTACACCTTC
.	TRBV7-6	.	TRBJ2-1	CASSLEGASYNEQFF	TGTGCCAGCAGCTTAGAAGGGGCCTCCTACAATGAGCAGTTCTTC
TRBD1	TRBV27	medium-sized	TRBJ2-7	CASSVQGGYEQYF	TGTGCCAGTAGCGTACAGGGGGGTTACGAGCAGTACTTC
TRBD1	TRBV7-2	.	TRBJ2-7	CASSAGQAPDEQYF	TGTGCCAGCAGCGCGGGACAGGCACCAGACGAGCAGTACTTC
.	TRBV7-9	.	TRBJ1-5	CASSSRDSIQPQHF	TGTGCCAGCAGCTCCCGGGACTCCATTCAGCCCCAGCATTTT
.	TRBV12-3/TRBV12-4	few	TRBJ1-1	CASSPRRDTEAFF	TGTGCCAGCAGTCCACGCAGGGACACTGAAGCTTTCTTT
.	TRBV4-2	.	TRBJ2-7	CASSQEEFLSSYEQYF	TGTGCCAGCAGCCAAGAGGAGTTTTTGAGCTCCTACGAGCAGTACTTC
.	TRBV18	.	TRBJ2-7	CASSTNSYEQYF	TGTGCCAGCTCTACAAACTCCTACGAGCAGTACTTC
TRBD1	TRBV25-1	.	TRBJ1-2	CASRETGLLDYGYTF	TGTGCCAGCAGGGAGACAGGGCTTTTGGACTATGGCTACACCTTC
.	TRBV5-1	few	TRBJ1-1	CASSLPASGTEAFF	TGCGCCAGCAGCTTGCCTGCCTCGGGCACTGAAGCTTTCTTT
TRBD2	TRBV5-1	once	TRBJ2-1	CASSPGASGGPIRSYNEQFF	TGCGCCAGTAGCCCCGGGGCTAGCGGGGGCCCGATTAGAAGCTACAATGAGCAGTTCTTC
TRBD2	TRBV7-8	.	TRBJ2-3	CASSPRGGGADTQYF	TGTGCCAGCAGCCCTCGGGGCGGGGGTGCAGATACGCAGTATTTT